Presented here are 6 T cell receptor beta chains from one specimen sequenced in a study of long-term antiretroviral therapy in people with HIV. An immunoSEQ assay, version v3.0, was performed at survey level. Here immunoSEQ multiplex PCR was the method, and the copy in TCRdb shows in-frame clones only, minus some. The sample yields around 12,000 clones, around 79% seen once. Here the sequenced sample was unsorted PBMCs, taken 0.8 years before starting antiretroviral therapy. All receptors derive from a woman between 40 and 55 years old with HIV.

This clone turned up a few times. The V gene is TRBV7-9, the J gene TRBJ1-5, with D hard to call. V was shortened by 4 bases and J by 5 bases, with 6 bases between the two germline ends. Germline assignment: CDR1 SEHNR and CDR2 FQNEAQ (reference sequence). The CDR3 sequence is 12 residues long. The CDR3 region is CASSSNYQPQHF. The CDR3 bases are TGTGCCAGCAGCTCGAATTATCAGCCCCAGCATTTT.

The CDR3 loop reads CASSFLRSGRVEEQFF. The CDR3, as DNA: TGCGCCAGCAGCTTCTTAAGAAGCGGGAGGGTGGAGGAGCAGTTCTTC. The chain combines TRBV5-1 with TRBJ2-1; 10 bases align to TRBD2. The trim removed 2 bases at V and 10 bases at J, leaving 12 bases unmatched. Germline loops: CDR1 SGHRS, CDR2 YFSETQ. The CDR3 length is 16 residues.

V usage is TRBV5-1 and J usage is TRBJ1-1; 7 bases agree with TRBD1. CDR3 length equals 14 residues. CDR1 is SGHRS and CDR2 is YFSETQ in the germline V gene. V shed 4 bases, J shed 8 bases, and the junction held 11 bases outside the gene matches. Here the CDR3 DNA reads TGCGCCAGCAGCGGACAGGTGGGAACGGGGGAAGCTTTCTTT. It encodes CASSGQVGTGEAFF.

This clone occurred a few times. The chain has TRBV18 and TRBJ1-5; 7 nucleotides line up with TRBD1. The V gene's germline CDR1 is KGHSH and CDR2 LQKENI. V shed 2 bases, J shed 4 bases, and the junction held 2 bases outside the gene matches. This CDR3 comprises 14 residues. In DNA, the CDR3 is TGTGCCAGCTCACCAGACAGGGCAAATCAGCCCCAGCATTTT. This sequence encodes CASSPDRANQPQHF.

V usage is TRBV5-4 and J usage is TRBJ2-3; D is undetermined. Deletions cut 4 bases from V and 0 bases from J, with 12 bases between. CDR3 length: 15 amino acids. Germline CDR1 and CDR2: SGHNT and YYREEE (reference sequence). The CDR3 loop is CASSQDQPSTDTQYF. The CDR3 DNA is TGTGCCAGCAGCCAAGACCAGCCTAGCACAGATACGCAGTATTTT. Complete variable domain (other parts from reference TRBV5-4 and TRBJ2-3): ETGVTQSPTHLIKTRGQQVTLRCSSQSGHNTVSWYQQALGQGPQFIFQYYREEENGRGNFPPRFSGLQFPNYSSELNVNALELDDSALYLCASSQDQPSTDTQYFGPGTRLTVL.

The chain combines TRBV15 with TRBJ1-5; a weak D match, TRBD1 (5 bases). The germline CDR1 and CDR2 sequences are LNHNV and YYDKDF (reference sequence). This CDR3 spans 13 amino acids. V was cut by 1 base and J by 8 bases, with 9 bases left in between. This CDR3 is CATSRGQGEPQHF. DNA of the CDR3: TGTGCCACCAGCAGAGGCCAGGGCGAGCCCCAGCATTTT.